What follows are 18 T cell receptor beta chains derived from one specimen sequenced in a study of shared clonotypes between healthy human individuals. This table comes from immunoSEQ multiplex PCR, and its TCRdb copy is limited to in-frame clones, with some not included. The table lists hundreds of thousands of clones, approximately 71% of them singletons, with about 12% in the top ten. Sequenced input: PBMCs. The source of these receptors is a woman in her 40s in good health. Some clones in this sample may be carry-over from other donors' samples.

V and J are TRBV21-1 and TRBJ2-7; the tabulated D call, TRBD2, remains unverified against the DNA. TRBV21-1 is recorded as a pseudogene. This CDR3 spans 15 amino acids. CDR3 DNA: TGTGCCAGCAGCCGTGGGAGGAGCAGACCTTACGAGCAGTACTTC. This codes for CASSRGRSRPYEQYF.

This sequence joins TRBV18 and TRBJ2-7, with 8 bases identical to TRBD2. Looked up from germline, CDR1 is KGHSH and CDR2 is LQKENI. Losses at the gene ends were 2 bases for V and 4 bases for J; bases not matched to a gene: 7. This CDR3 comprises 15 residues. In DNA form, the CDR3 reads TGTGCCAGCTCACCAGAAGCGGGAGTCTTTTACGAGCAGTACTTC. Encoded protein: CASSPEAGVFYEQYF.

The V call is TRBV2, the J call TRBJ2-5; 7 bases are shared with TRBD1. The J call is doubtful: the DNA matches TRBJ2-7 better. The CDR3 runs 13 residues. Germline V gene sequence: CDR1 SNHLY, CDR2 FYNNEI. CDR3 bases: TGTGCCAGCTCTTTCACAGGGGCCTACGAGCAGTACTTC. Encoded protein: CASSFTGAYEQYF.

The chain combines TRBV14 with TRBJ2-7; D possibly matches TRBD1 or TRBD2 (5 bases each). The V and J ends lost 4 bases and 1 base respectively, with 11 bases between them. The CDR3 extends over 14 amino acids. Per the germline V gene, CDR1 is SGHDN and CDR2 is FVKESK. In DNA form, the CDR3 reads TGTGCCAGCAGCCGGGGGTACAGATCCTACGAGCAGTACTTC. This gives the protein CASSRGYRSYEQYF.

The chain couples TRBV27 to TRBJ2-3; tentatively, D is TRBD1 (6 bases). CDR1 is MNHEY, CDR2 SMNVEV, per germline (reference sequence). This CDR3 contains 14 residues. V lost 3 bases and J 1 base, leaving 8 bases between the germline ends. The chain's CDR3 is CASSFSGGTDTQYF. The CDR3 region has the DNA TGTGCCAGCAGTTTCTCAGGGGGCACAGATACGCAGTATTTT.

The CDR3 loop is CASSLHTGTSGNEQFF. DNA for the CDR3: TGCGCCAGCAGCCTTCACACCGGGACTAGTGGCAATGAGCAGTTCTTC. The rearrangement joins TRBV4-1 to TRBJ2-1; 8 nucleotides align to TRBD2. Germline V gene lookup returns CDR1 MGHRA and CDR2 YSYEKL. V shed 4 bases, J shed 6 bases, and the junction held 11 bases outside the gene matches. The CDR3 runs 16 residues.

This clone was detected a few times. The gene calls are TRBV5-1 and TRBJ1-5, with TRBD1 identical over 7 bases. The V gene end was trimmed by 3 bases and the J gene end by 0 bases; junction bases not matched to a gene: 12. The germline V gene has CDR1 SGHRS and CDR2 YFSETQ. The CDR3 consists of 18 residues. In DNA, the CDR3 is TGCGCCAGCAGCTGTACCGGGACAGTTGCCTATAGCAATCAGCCCCAGCATTTT. Protein sequence: CASSCTGTVAYSNQPQHF. The full variable domain, rest sourced from reference TRBV5-1 and TRBJ1-5, is KAGVTQTPRYLIKTRGQQVTLSCSPISGHRSVSWYQQTPGQGLQFLFEYFSETQRNKGNFPGRFSGRQFSNSRSEMNVSTLELGDSALYLCASSCTGTVAYSNQPQHFGDGTRLSIL.

The chain is built from TRBV5-4 and TRBJ1-4; no reliable D call. The CDR3 is 14 amino acids. The germline V gene has CDR1 SGHNT and CDR2 YYREEE (reference sequence). Trimming pared 0 bases from V and 4 bases from J, leaving 7 bases between. The CDR3 loop reads CASSLEHHNEKLFF. CDR3 bases: TGTGCCAGCAGCTTGGAACACCATAATGAAAAACTGTTTTTT.

The chain has TRBV5-4 and TRBJ2-7, with D maybe TRBD1 (5 bases). V lost 0 bases and J 0 bases, leaving 10 bases between the germline ends. The CDR3 covers 15 residues. Germline V gene lookup returns CDR1 SGHNT and CDR2 YYREEE (reference sequence). The CDR3 spells CASSLVTDLSYEQYF. In DNA, the CDR3 is TGTGCCAGCAGCTTGGTGACAGACCTCTCCTACGAGCAGTACTTC. Full variable domain (missing parts from reference TRBV5-4 and TRBJ2-7): ETGVTQSPTHLIKTRGQQVTLRCSSQSGHNTVSWYQQALGQGPQFIFQYYREEENGRGNFPPRFSGLQFPNYSSELNVNALELDDSALYLCASSLVTDLSYEQYFGPGTRLTVT.

The J gene is TRBJ2-1, the V gene TRBV29-1; D gene ambiguous. Germline V CDR1 and CDR2: SQVTM, ANQGSEA. The CDR3 totals 12 residues. V was clipped by 8 bases and J by 12 bases, with 20 bases between them. The CDR3 bases are TGCAGCTACTCCGGAGAGAGCCGAACGCAGTTCTTC. Amino acids: CSYSGESRTQFF.

The chain is built from TRBV15 and TRBJ1-4, with 9 bases that match TRBD1. Germline loops: CDR1 LNHNV, CDR2 YYDKDF (reference sequence). V trimming: 0 bases; J trimming: 7 bases; junction bases outside the gene matches: 6. The CDR3 length is 16 residues. CDR3 nucleotide sequence: TGTGCCACCAGCAGAGATAGGGACAGGGAGAGTGAAAAACTGTTTTTT. Translated, it gives CATSRDRDRESEKLFF. Complete variable domain (other parts from reference TRBV15 and TRBJ1-4): DAMVIQNPRYQVTQFGKPVTLSCSQTLNHNVMYWYQQKSSQAPKLLFHYYDKDFNNEADTPDNFQSRRPNTSFCFLDIRSPGLGDTAMYLCATSRDRDRESEKLFFGSGTQLSVL.

This clone was found many times. V usage is TRBV2 and J usage is TRBJ2-1, with a possible D match to TRBD2 (5 bases). V was shortened by 5 bases and J by 9 bases, with 14 bases between the two germline ends. This CDR3 contains 13 residues. CDR1 SNHLY and CDR2 FYNNEI come from the germline V gene. CDR3 sequence reads: CASSRPGTAEQFF. The CDR3 region has the DNA TGTGCCAGCAGTAGGCCGGGAACAGCTGAGCAGTTCTTC.

This rearrangement joins TRBV5-1 to TRBJ2-1; 11 nucleotides agree with TRBD2. Per the germline V gene, CDR1 is SGHRS and CDR2 is YFSETQ. V gave up 5 bases and J gave up 8 bases; unmatched junction bases: 6. The CDR3 is made up of 14 amino acids. The CDR3 loop is CASSPLAGGDEQFF. Here the CDR3 DNA reads TGCGCCAGCAGTCCCCTAGCGGGAGGCGATGAGCAGTTCTTC.

The table lists this clone with a count of one. The chain couples TRBV5-1 to TRBJ2-1; no clear D gene. The CDR3 runs 14 residues. Looked up from germline, CDR1 is SGHRS and CDR2 is YFSETQ. Trimming took off 4 bases at V and 4 bases at J, with 12 bases between the two ends. CDR3 in DNA: TGCGCCAGCAGCGCACCACCTAGATACAATGAGCAGTTCTTC. The encoded protein is CASSAPPRYNEQFF.

The rearrangement joins TRBV25-1 to TRBJ1-4, with D possibly matching TRBD1 (5 bases). The CDR3 runs to 16 residues. Germline-derived CDR1 and CDR2 are MGHDK and SYGVNS. Trimming shortened V by 3 bases and J by 8 bases, and 19 bases separated the two germline ends. CDR3 bases: TGTGCCAGCAGTGACAGGGTGACAAGGGAATACGAAAAACTGTTTTTT. It is translated as CASSDRVTREYEKLFF.

This rearrangement joins TRBV5-4 to TRBJ1-3; the match to TRBD1 covers 7 bases. Germline lookup yields CDR1 SGHNT and CDR2 YYREEE (reference sequence). The ends lost 4 bases at V and 0 bases at J; junction bases unmatched: 7. CDR3 length: 16 amino acids. The CDR3 loop reads CASSIQGITSGNTIYF. The CDR3 coding sequence is TGTGCCAGCAGCATACAGGGGATTACCTCTGGAAACACCATATATTTT.

Concerning this clone itself: A far bigger clonotype differs at one base, so this is likely a read error. Other nucleotide sequences from this sample produce the same CDR3. This sequence joins TRBV6-5 and TRBJ1-4; TRBD1 might be the D (5 bases). CDR1 is MNHEY and CDR2 is SVGAGI in the germline V gene. This CDR3 spans 14 amino acids. The CDR3 loop reads CASSYFDRGEKLFF. The CDR3 nucleotides are TGCGCCAGCAGTTACTTCGACCGGGGGGAAAAACTGTTTTTT.

The V and J genes are TRBV9 and TRBJ2-7; D may be TRBD2 (6 bases). Trimming shortened V by 2 bases and J by 4 bases, and 13 bases separated the two germline ends. The germline gives CDR1 SGDLS, CDR2 YYNGEE. CDR3 size: 14 residues. The DNA of the CDR3 is TGTGCCAGCAGCGTGGGACTGGGGTTATACGAGCAGTACTTC. As protein: CASSVGLGLYEQYF.